This TCR beta chain was sequenced in a study of OX40 agonist ivuxolimab in advanced cancers. The ends were cut back, 7 bases at V and 1 base at J, with 13 bases in the middle. The germline V gene has CDR1 SEHNR and CDR2 FQNEAQ (reference sequence). CDR3 size: 14 residues. Using immunoSEQ multiplex PCR, the repertoire was profiled, and TCRdb retains in-frame clones only, with some absent. The sample lists about 71,000 clones; roughly 94% were seen once. The rearrangement links TRBV7-9 to TRBJ1-1; possible D gene TRBD1, 5 bases. This TCR came from an adult with an advanced solid tumor such as melanoma, head and neck, liver or kidney cancer. This specimen was CD4+ or CD8+ T cells sorted from blood, taken in a trial of the OX40 agonist ivuxolimab. In DNA, the CDR3 is TGTGCCAGCACGGACACCGCGGCGAACACTGAAGCTTTCTTT. Translation gives CASTDTAANTEAFF.